The subject of this entry is one TCR beta chain. This specimen belongs to a study of T cell changes during pregnancy in multiple sclerosis. The data were produced by immunoSEQ multiplex PCR, yet TCRdb's version contains in-frame clones alone and is incomplete. The table has about 36,000 clones, 93% seen once; the top ten hold over 0.4%. Germline lookup yields CDR1 SGHAT and CDR2 FQNNGV. This CDR3 has 12 amino acids. V dropped 5 bases and J dropped 4 bases, with 8 bases sitting between them. The sequence came from a female donor with multiple sclerosis, enrolled in a pregnancy study. The specimen was CD4+ T cells from peripheral blood mononuclear cells, collected in the first trimester of pregnancy. This chain connects TRBV11-2 to TRBJ1-1; no clear D gene. The CDR3: CASSARSTEAFF. The CDR3 coding sequence is TGTGCCAGCAGCGCCCGGAGCACTGAAGCTTTCTTT.